A single T cell receptor beta chain is shown here with its context. The antigen is undetermined. The CDR3 has 12 residues. V lost 1 base and J 5 bases, leaving 6 bases between the germline ends. The germline CDR1 and CDR2 sequences are SGHDT and YYEEEE. The data were obtained in a study of T cell clones after liver transplantation. Looking at the study overall: In this trial, immunosuppression withdrawal was attempted within 2 years of liver transplant. Tolerant meant at least one year fully off immunosuppression without liver enzymes above twice normal. Regarding the study as a whole: The donor-reactive repertoire was only partly measurable in a couple of subjects, lacking donor cells.

TCRdb's table, derived via immunoSEQ multiplex PCR, lists solely in-frame clones and lacks some. The sample lists some 120,000 clones, 75% to 95% occurring once. The source was CD4+ T cells from blood, collected 12 months after liver transplant. V usage is TRBV5-6 and J usage is TRBJ1-2; D gene uncertain. The clonotype comes from a human patient who received a liver transplant. A subset of T cells may come from the graft donor. CDR3 nucleotides: TGTGCCAGCAGCTTGTCCGTTTATGGCTACACCTTC. It codes for CASSLSVYGYTF.